This T cell receptor beta chain was recorded in a study of shared clonotypes between healthy human individuals. Study details: Plates per donor: three CD4 naive, three CD4 memory, two CD8 naive, one CD8 memory.

Germline lookup yields CDR1 SGHRS and CDR2 YFSETQ. V was trimmed by 4 bases and J by 7 bases, leaving 20 bases between them. The CDR3 extends over 15 amino acids. Method: immunoSEQ multiplex PCR; TCRdb's copy keeps in-frame clones and lacks some. The data show some 1.5 million clones, approximately 97% seen once. The rearrangement joins TRBV5-1 to TRBJ2-5; D gene unclear. The specimen was naive CD4+ T cells sorted from blood. Subset reported: CD45RA+ positively selected. This receptor was taken from a young man in good health. CDR3 nucleotide sequence: TGCGCCAGCAGCGCGAGTGCTTCGATCGAGCGGACCCAGTACTTC. Protein product: CASSASASIERTQYF.